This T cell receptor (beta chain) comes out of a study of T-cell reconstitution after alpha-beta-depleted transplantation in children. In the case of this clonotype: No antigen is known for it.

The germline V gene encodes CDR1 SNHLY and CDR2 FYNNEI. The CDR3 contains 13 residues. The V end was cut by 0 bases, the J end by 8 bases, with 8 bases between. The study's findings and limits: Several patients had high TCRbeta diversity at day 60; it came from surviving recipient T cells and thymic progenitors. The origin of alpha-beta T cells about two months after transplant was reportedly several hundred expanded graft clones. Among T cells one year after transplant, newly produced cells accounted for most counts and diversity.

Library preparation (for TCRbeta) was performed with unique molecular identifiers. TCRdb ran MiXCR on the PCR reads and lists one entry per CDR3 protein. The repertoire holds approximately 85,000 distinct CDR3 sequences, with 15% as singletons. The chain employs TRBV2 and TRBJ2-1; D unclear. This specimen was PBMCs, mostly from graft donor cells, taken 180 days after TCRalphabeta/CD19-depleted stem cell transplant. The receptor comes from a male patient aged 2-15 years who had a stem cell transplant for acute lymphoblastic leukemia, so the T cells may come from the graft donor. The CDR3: CASSEAVLYEQFF. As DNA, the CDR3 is TGTGCCAGCAGTGAAGCGGTATTGTATGAGCAGTTCTTC.